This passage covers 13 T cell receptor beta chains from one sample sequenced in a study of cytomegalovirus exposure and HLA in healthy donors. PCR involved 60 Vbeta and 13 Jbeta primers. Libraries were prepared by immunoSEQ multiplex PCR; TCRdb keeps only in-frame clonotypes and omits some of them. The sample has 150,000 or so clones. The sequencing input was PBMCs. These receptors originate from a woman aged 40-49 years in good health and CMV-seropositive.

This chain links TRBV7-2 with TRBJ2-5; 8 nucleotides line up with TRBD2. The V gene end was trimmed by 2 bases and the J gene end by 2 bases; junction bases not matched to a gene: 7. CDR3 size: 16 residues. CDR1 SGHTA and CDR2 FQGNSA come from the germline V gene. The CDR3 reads CASSLIVPSGQETQYF. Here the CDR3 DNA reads TGTGCCAGCAGCTTAATAGTGCCTAGCGGGCAAGAGACCCAGTACTTC. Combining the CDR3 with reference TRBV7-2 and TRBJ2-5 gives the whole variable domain GAGVSQSPSNKVTEKGKDVELRCDPISGHTALYWYRQSLGQGLEFLIYFQGNSAPDKSGLPSDRFSAERTGGSVSTLTIQRTQQEDSAVYLCASSLIVPSGQETQYFGPGTRLLVL.

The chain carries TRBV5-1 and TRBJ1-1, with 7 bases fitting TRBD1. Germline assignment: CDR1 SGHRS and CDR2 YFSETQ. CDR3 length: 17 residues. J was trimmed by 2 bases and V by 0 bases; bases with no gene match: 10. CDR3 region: CASSLASGTALNTEAFF. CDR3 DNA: TGCGCCAGCAGCTTGGCCTCCGGGACAGCTTTAAACACTGAAGCTTTCTTT.

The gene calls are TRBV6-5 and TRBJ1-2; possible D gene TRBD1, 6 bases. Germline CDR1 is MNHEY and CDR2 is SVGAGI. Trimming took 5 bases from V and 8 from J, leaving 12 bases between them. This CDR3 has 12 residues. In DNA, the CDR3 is TGTGCCAGCAGTGACAGGTTTCGGGGCTACACCTTC. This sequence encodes CASSDRFRGYTF.

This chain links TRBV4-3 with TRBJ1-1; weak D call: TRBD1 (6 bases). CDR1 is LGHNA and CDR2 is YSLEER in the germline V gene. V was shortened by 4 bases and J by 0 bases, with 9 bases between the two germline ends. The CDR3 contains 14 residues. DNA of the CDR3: TGCGCCAGCAGCCCAGGACAGCTGAACACTGAAGCTTTCTTT. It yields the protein CASSPGQLNTEAFF.

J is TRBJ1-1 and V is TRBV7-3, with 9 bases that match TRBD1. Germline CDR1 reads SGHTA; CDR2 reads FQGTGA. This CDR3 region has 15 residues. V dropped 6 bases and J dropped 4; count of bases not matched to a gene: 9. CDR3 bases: TGTGCCAGCAGATCCGGACAGGGGAGCGGCACTGAAGCTTTCTTT. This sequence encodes CASRSGQGSGTEAFF.

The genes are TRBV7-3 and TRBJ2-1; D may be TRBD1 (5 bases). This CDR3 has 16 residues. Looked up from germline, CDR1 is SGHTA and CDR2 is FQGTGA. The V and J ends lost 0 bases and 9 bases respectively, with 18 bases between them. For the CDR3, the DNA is TGTGCCAGCAGCTTAACCCTCCTCCAAGGGGAAGGTGAGCAGTTCTTC. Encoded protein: CASSLTLLQGEGEQFF.

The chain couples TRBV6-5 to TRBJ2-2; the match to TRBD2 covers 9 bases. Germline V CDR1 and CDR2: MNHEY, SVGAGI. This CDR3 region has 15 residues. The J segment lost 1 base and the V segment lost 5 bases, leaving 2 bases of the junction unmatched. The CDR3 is CASSPAGGNTGELFF. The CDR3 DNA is TGTGCCAGCAGTCCAGCGGGGGGGAACACCGGGGAGCTGTTTTTT.

CDR3 nucleotide sequence: TGTGCCACCAGCGTTTCAGGGGGCTCTGGCTACACCTTC. Translating gives CATSVSGGSGYTF. The chain joins TRBV15 to TRBJ1-2; TRBD1 agrees at 8 bases. J gave up 7 bases and V 5 bases, and 6 bases lay outside the gene matches. The germline gives CDR1 LNHNV, CDR2 YYDKDF (reference sequence). This CDR3 is 13 amino acids long.

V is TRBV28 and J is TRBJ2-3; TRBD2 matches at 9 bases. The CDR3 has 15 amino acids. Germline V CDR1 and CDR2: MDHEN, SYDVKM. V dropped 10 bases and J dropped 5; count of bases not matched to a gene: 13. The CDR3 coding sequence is TGTGCCACTACCCAAATAGCGGGAGAAGTAGATACGCAGTATTTT. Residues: CATTQIAGEVDTQYF. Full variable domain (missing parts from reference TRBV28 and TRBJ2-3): DVKVTQSSRYLVKRTGEKVFLECVQDMDHENMFWYRQDPGLGLRLIYFSYDVKMKEKGDIPEGYSVSREKKERFSLILESASTNQTSMYLCATTQIAGEVDTQYFGPGTRLTVL.

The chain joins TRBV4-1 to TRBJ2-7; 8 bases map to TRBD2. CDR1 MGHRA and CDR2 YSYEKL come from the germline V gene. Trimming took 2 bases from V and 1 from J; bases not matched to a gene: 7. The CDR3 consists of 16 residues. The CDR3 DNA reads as TGCGCCAGCAGCCAACATTGGACTAGCCAATCCTACGAGCAGTACTTC. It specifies CASSQHWTSQSYEQYF.

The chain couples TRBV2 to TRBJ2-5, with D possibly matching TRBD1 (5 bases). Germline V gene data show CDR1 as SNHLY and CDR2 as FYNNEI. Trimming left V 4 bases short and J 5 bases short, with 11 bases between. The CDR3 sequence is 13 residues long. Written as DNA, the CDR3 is TGTGCCAGCAGTGCCAGGGAACGGGAGACCCAGTACTTC. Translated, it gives CASSARERETQYF.

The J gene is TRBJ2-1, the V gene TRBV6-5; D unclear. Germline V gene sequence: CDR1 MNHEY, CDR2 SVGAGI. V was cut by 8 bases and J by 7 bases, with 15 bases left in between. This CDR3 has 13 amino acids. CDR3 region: CASQVTRVNEQFF. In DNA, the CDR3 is TGTGCCAGCCAAGTGACTCGAGTAAATGAGCAGTTCTTC.

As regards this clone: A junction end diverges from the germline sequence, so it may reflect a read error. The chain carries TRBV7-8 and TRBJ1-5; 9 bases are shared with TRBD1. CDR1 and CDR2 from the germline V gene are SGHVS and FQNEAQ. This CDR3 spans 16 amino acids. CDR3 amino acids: CASRLGTGNSNQPQHF. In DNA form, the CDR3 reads TGTGCCAGCAGGTTAGGGACAGGGAATAGCAATCAGCCCCAGCATTTT.